What follows are 8 T cell receptor beta chains derived from one specimen sequenced in a study of T cells after yellow fever vaccination. TCRdb re-derived calls from the 5' RACE reads in MiXCR, one entry per CDR3 protein. The sample lists 400,000 or so distinct CDR3 sequences; 15% to 20% were seen once. This material consisted of PBMCs, taken before the yellow fever booster vaccination. Source of these receptors: a man aged 18 to 35 who received the YFV17D yellow fever vaccine.

CDR3 region: CASSQAGTGETQYF. CDR3 sequence (DNA): TGCGCCAGCAGCCAGGCCGGGACTGGGGAGACCCAGTACTTC. The chain employs TRBV4-1 and TRBJ2-5, with D maybe TRBD2 (6 bases). The CDR3 contains 14 residues. Germline values: CDR1 MGHRA, CDR2 YSYEKL. Trimming shortened V by 3 bases and J by 5 bases, and 13 bases separated the two germline ends.

The chain couples TRBV6-2 or TRBV6-3 to TRBJ2-7, with 8 bases lining up with TRBD2. Germline trimming cut 8 bases from V and 0 bases from J; bases unmatched to any gene: 3. Germline loops: CDR1 MNHEY, CDR2 SVGEGT. The CDR3 runs 13 residues. The chain's CDR3 is CASRGGLSYEQYV. The CDR3, as DNA: TGTGCCAGCCGGGGGGGCCTCTCCTACGAGCAGTACGTC.

This clonotype was observed once. J is TRBJ2-6 and V is TRBV5-6; no clear D gene. Between the trimmed V and J ends, which lost 0 bases and 4 bases, there was a span of 8 bases. Germline V gene sequence: CDR1 SGHDT, CDR2 YYEEEE. The CDR3 length is 15 residues. The CDR3 loop is CASSLGHPGANVLTF. The CDR3 nucleotides are TGTGCCAGCAGCTTGGGACACCCGGGGGCCAACGTCCTGACTTTC.

The genes are TRBV25-1 and TRBJ2-2; the match to TRBD2 covers 9 bases. The CDR3 has 14 amino acids. The V and J ends lost 10 bases and 2 bases, in that order; junction bases with no gene match: 5. Per germline, CDR1 MGHDK and CDR2 SYGVNS. The chain's CDR3 is CATRAGGNTGELFF. DNA for the CDR3: TGTGCCACCCGAGCGGGGGGTAACACCGGGGAGCTGTTTTTT.

The genes are TRBV7-9 and TRBJ1-4; D gene unclear. The V end lost 2 bases, the J end lost 0 bases, and 34 bases lay between the germline ends. Germline values: CDR1 SEHNR, CDR2 FQNEAQ (reference sequence). CDR3 length: 24 residues. The CDR3 region has the DNA TGTGCCAGCAGCTTATCTACATGGAAAAACCTCGTTCCAAATAACCGAACAACTAATGAAAAACTGTTTTTT. This translates into CASSLSTWKNLVPNNRTTNEKLFF. The whole variable domain, remainder taken from reference TRBV7-9 and TRBJ1-4, is DTGVSQNPRHKITKRGQNVTFRCDPISEHNRLYWYRQTLGQGPEFLTYFQNEAQLEKSRLLSDRFSAERPKGSFSTLEIQRTEQGDSAMYLCASSLSTWKNLVPNNRTTNEKLFFGSGTQLSVL.

V and J are TRBV20-1 and TRBJ1-1, with TRBD1 as a possible D gene (5 bases). This CDR3 has 14 amino acids. The V end lost 3 bases, the J end lost 3 bases, and 14 bases lay between the germline ends. CDR1 is DFQATT, CDR2 SNEGSKA, per germline (reference sequence). In DNA form, the CDR3 reads TGCAGTGCTAGTGAGGGAGAGGGGTACACTGAAGCTTTCTTT. This codes for CSASEGEGYTEAFF.

The genes are TRBV9 and TRBJ1-5; the match to TRBD1 covers 7 bases. The CDR3 has 15 residues. V gave up 0 bases and J gave up 2 bases; unmatched junction bases: 2. Per the germline V gene, CDR1 is SGDLS and CDR2 is YYNGEE. In DNA form, the CDR3 reads TGTGCCAGCAGCGTAGGAGGGACAGGCAATCAGCCCCAGCATTTT. Its translation: CASSVGGTGNQPQHF.

Only a few counts were recorded for this clonotype. The V gene is TRBV7-3, the J gene TRBJ2-1; TRBD2 agrees at 10 bases. The V and J ends lost 1 base and 10 bases, in that order; junction bases with no gene match: 7. In germline, CDR1 is SGHTA, CDR2 FQGTGA. This CDR3 is built from 15 residues. The CDR3 spells CASSLKSGGASEQFF. Written as DNA, the CDR3 is TGTGCCAGCAGCTTAAAGAGCGGGGGGGCAAGCGAGCAGTTCTTC.